This T cell receptor (beta chain) originates from a study of shared clonotypes between healthy human individuals. The CDR3 runs 15 residues. V was clipped by 1 base and J by 4 bases; unmatched bases: 5. Germline loops: CDR1 SQVTM, CDR2 ANQGSEA. The assay was immunoSEQ multiplex PCR, and TCRdb's table has in-frame clones only and misses some. The sample includes around 530,000 clones, about 80% seen only once; the top ten take around 11%. The sample comprised PBMCs. The chain uses TRBV29-1 and TRBJ2-1; 9 bases are a match to TRBD2. The sequence derives from a woman between 35 and 50 years old in good health. Some clones in this sample may be carry-over from other donors' samples. The CDR3 nucleotides are TGCAGCGTTGAAGTGCTAGCGGGGTTGTACAATGAGCAGTTCTTC. The encoded protein is CSVEVLAGLYNEQFF.